The entry below describes one T cell receptor beta chain. These data originate in a study of T cells after yellow fever vaccination. Study background: The SMART-Seq v4 Ultra Low Input method served to prepare the low-cell-number fractions.

Generation of TCR cDNA used 5'RACE template switching (which added a universal primer site and UMIs). A single record per CDR3 protein comes from TCRdb applying MiXCR to the 5' RACE reads. Counted here are around 300,000 distinct CDR3 sequences, 4.1% occurring once; the ten biggest clones make up about 26%. Germline-derived CDR1 and CDR2 are MDHEN and SYDVKM. The CDR3 sequence is 13 residues long. V is TRBV28 and J is TRBJ2-1, with D maybe TRBD1 (6 bases). This TCR came from a man between 18 and 29 years old who received the YFV17D yellow fever vaccine. This specimen consisted of PBMCs, obtained 5 days after the yellow fever booster vaccination. The DNA for the CDR3 is TGTGCATTATCAGGGGTAGCCTGGGATGAGCAGTTCTTC. Protein: CALSGVAWDEQFF.